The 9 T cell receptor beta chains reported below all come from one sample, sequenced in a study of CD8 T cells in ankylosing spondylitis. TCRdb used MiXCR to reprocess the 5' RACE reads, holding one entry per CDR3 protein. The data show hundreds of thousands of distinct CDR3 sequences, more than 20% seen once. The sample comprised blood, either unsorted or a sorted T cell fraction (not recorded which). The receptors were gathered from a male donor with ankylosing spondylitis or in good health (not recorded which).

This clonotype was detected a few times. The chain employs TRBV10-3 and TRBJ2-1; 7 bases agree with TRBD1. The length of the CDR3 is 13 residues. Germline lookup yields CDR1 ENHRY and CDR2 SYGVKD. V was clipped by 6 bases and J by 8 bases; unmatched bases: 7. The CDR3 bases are TGTGCCATCAGGGCGACAGGGATCGATGAGCAGTTCTTC. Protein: CAIRATGIDEQFF.

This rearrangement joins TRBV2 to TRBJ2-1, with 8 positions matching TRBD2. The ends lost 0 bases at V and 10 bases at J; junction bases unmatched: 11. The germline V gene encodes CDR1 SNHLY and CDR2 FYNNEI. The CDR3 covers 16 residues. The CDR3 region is CASSEAGRGGFEEQFF. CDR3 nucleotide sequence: TGTGCCAGCAGTGAAGCAGGACGGGGGGGCTTTGAAGAGCAGTTCTTC.

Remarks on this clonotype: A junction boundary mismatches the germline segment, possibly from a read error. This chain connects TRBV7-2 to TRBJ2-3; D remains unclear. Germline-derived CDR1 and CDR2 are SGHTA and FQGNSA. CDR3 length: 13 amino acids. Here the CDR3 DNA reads TGTGCCAGCAGATTAGAGCACACAGATACGCAGTATTTT. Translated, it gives CASRLEHTDTQYF.

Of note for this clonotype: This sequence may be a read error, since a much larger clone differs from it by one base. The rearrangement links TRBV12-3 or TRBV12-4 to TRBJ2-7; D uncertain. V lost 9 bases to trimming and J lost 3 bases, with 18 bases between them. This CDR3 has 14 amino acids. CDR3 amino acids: CASAGPDHYYEQYF. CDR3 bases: TGTGCCAGTGCTGGACCCGATCACTACTACGAGCAGTACTTC.

The DNA for the CDR3 is TGTGCCAGCACTGGCAGAAGAGAGCTAAACACCGGGGAGCTGTTTTTT. It is translated as CASTGRRELNTGELFF. The chain has TRBV27 and TRBJ2-2; no reliable D call. The CDR3 spans 16 residues. CDR1 MNHEY and CDR2 SMNVEV come from the germline V gene (reference sequence). Trimming removed 7 bases at V and 2 bases at J, with 17 bases between.

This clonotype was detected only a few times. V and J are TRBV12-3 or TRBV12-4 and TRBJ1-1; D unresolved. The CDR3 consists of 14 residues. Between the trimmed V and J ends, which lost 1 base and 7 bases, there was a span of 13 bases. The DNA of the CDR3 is TGTGCCAGCAGTTTAGTACTGGGCCTCAATGAAGCTTTCTTT. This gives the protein CASSLVLGLNEAFF.

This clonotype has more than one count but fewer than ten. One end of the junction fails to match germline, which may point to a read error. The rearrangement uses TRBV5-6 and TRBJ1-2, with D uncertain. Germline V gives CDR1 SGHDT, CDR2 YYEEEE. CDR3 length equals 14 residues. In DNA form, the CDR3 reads TGTGCCAGCAGGTTGGCGGTAGCTAACTATGGCTACACCTTC. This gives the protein CASRLAVANYGYTF.

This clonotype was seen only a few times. In DNA, the CDR3 is TGCGCCAGCAGCCAAGATTGGGGCCAGGTTTACGAGCAGTACTTC. It yields the protein CASSQDWGQVYEQYF. V and J are TRBV4-1 and TRBJ2-7, with D perhaps TRBD1 (5 bases). The CDR3 contains 15 residues. Germline CDR1 reads MGHRA; CDR2 reads YSYEKL. V was clipped by 0 bases and J by 4 bases, with 13 bases between them.

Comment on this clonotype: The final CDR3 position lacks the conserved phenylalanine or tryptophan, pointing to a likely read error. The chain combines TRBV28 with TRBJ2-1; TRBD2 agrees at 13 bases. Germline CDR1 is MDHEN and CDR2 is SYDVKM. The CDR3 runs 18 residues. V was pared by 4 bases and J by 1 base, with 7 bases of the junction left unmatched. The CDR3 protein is CASSSHRLAGGSYNEQFL. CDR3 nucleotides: TGTGCCAGCAGTTCCCATAGACTAGCGGGGGGTTCCTACAATGAGCAGTTCTTG.